Below, 27 T cell receptor beta chains from the same sample are listed, as sequenced in a study of blood T cells in healthy people across ages. A second roughly 6 to 11 cycle PCR used barcoded and J-beta primers. Each CDR3 protein gets one entry after TCRdb re-called the 5' RACE reads with MiXCR. The data contain 600,000 to 900,000 distinct CDR3 sequences, 25% to 30% of them seen just once; the ten biggest clones take up about 2.9%. These sequences were also reported in another study, on T cells of mothers and their children.

The sequencing input was blood. These receptors all stem from a boy aged 5 to 17 in good health.

This clonotype was seen a handful of times. The rearrangement joins TRBV12-3 or TRBV12-4 to TRBJ2-5; D gene ambiguous. The end of the DNA fits TRBJ2-1 better, so the J call may be wrong. This CDR3 contains 12 residues. The DNA of the CDR3 is TGTGCCAGCAGTTCTGGATCGATTGAGCAGTTCTTC. Its protein is CASSSGSIEQFF.

This clonotype has only a few counts. The chain employs TRBV9 and TRBJ2-5; D perhaps matches TRBD2 (6 bases). The CDR3 is made up of 16 amino acids. The ends were cut back, 0 bases at V and 4 bases at J, with 16 bases in the middle. The germline CDR1 and CDR2 sequences are SGDLS and YYNGEE. The CDR3 loop is CASSVASGGPGETQYF. The CDR3 bases are TGTGCCAGCAGCGTAGCTTCCGGGGGTCCCGGAGAGACCCAGTACTTC.

CDR3: CASSPRTSGGVYEQYF. The DNA of the CDR3 is TGTGCCAGCAGTCCCCGGACTAGCGGGGGGGTATACGAGCAGTACTTC. The rearrangement uses TRBV6-2 or TRBV6-3 and TRBJ2-5; 15 bases are a match to TRBD2. The J call may be incorrect, as the DNA end agrees better with TRBJ2-7. Germline V gene sequence: CDR1 MNHEY, CDR2 SVGEGT. The CDR3 covers 16 residues.

This chain uses TRBV20-1 with TRBJ2-2; D may be TRBD1 or TRBD2 (6 bases each). V lost 5 bases to trimming and J lost 8 bases, with 12 bases between them. CDR1 and CDR2 from the germline V gene are DFQATT and SNEGSKA (reference sequence). The CDR3 has 12 amino acids. The CDR3 sequence: CSARGPSGELFF. In nucleotides, the CDR3 is TGCAGTGCTCGGGGGCCTTCAGGGGAGCTGTTTTTT.

The genes are TRBV27 and TRBJ2-7, with a weak D call TRBD1 (5 bases). Trimming removed 5 bases at V and 0 bases at J, with 17 bases between. Germline V lookup: CDR1 MNHEY, CDR2 SMNVEV (reference sequence). The CDR3 length is 16 residues. The CDR3 loop is CASSAYTGPSSYEQYF. CDR3 nucleotide sequence: TGTGCCAGCAGTGCTTACACAGGTCCCAGCTCCTACGAGCAGTACTTC.

This rearrangement joins TRBV12-3 or TRBV12-4 to TRBJ2-4; D not certain. V dropped 5 bases and J dropped 3 bases, with 14 bases sitting between them. CDR3 length equals 15 residues. The CDR3 loop is CASSHRAHGKNIQYF. The CDR3 DNA reads TGTGCCAGCAGTCACCGGGCCCACGGCAAAAACATTCAGTACTTC.

The chain uses TRBV5-1 and TRBJ1-1; 7 bases match TRBD1. The V and J ends lost 1 base and 4 bases, in that order; junction bases with no gene match: 1. Germline V lookup: CDR1 SGHRS, CDR2 YFSETQ. This CDR3 has 13 residues. This chain's CDR3 is CASSLWDSTEAFF. CDR3 nucleotide sequence: TGCGCCAGCAGCTTGTGGGACAGCACTGAAGCTTTCTTT.

J is TRBJ2-6 and V is TRBV14, with unresolved D. The CDR3 sequence is 14 residues long. Trimming cost V 4 bases and J 3 bases, with 7 bases left between them. Looked up from germline, CDR1 is SGHDN and CDR2 is FVKESK. The CDR3 coding sequence is TGTGCCAGCAGCCGGTACGATGGGGCCAACGTCCTGACTTTC. This encodes CASSRYDGANVLTF. The whole variable domain, filled in from reference TRBV14 and TRBJ2-6, reads EAGVTQFPSHSVIEKGQTVTLRCDPISGHDNLYWYRRVMGKEIKFLLHFVKESKQDESGMPNNRFLAERTGGTYSTLKVQPAELEDSGVYFCASSRYDGANVLTFGAGSRLTVL.

This clonotype was counted only a few times. The CDR3 loop reads CASSSGQGGSPLHF. As DNA, the CDR3 is TGTGCCAGCAGTTCCGGACAGGGAGGATCACCCCTCCACTTT. The chain is built from TRBV6-2 or TRBV6-3 and TRBJ1-6; 8 bases map to TRBD1. The CDR3 contains 14 residues. Germline lookup yields CDR1 MNHEY and CDR2 SVGEGT. After removal of 4 bases from V and 10 bases from J, the junction contained 6 bases not matched to a gene.

The CDR3 DNA is TGTGCCAGCAGCTTTTCGGTCCCCGCAACTGAAGCTTTCTTT. This gives the protein CASSFSVPATEAFF. The V gene is TRBV7-9, the J gene TRBJ1-1, with no clear D. The V end lost 3 bases, the J end lost 5 bases, and 13 bases lay between the germline ends. This CDR3 is 14 amino acids long. Germline values: CDR1 SEHNR, CDR2 FQNEAQ (reference sequence). The whole variable domain, filled in from reference TRBV7-9 and TRBJ1-1, reads DTGVSQNPRHKITKRGQNVTFRCDPISEHNRLYWYRQTLGQGPEFLTYFQNEAQLEKSRLLSDRFSAERPKGSFSTLEIQRTEQGDSAMYLCASSFSVPATEAFFGQGTRLTVV.

This clonotype was detected only a few times. This chain joins TRBV29-1 and TRBJ1-4; the D is unclear. The V end lost 2 bases, the J end lost 7 bases, and 11 bases lay between the germline ends. The V gene's germline CDR1 is SQVTM and CDR2 ANQGSEA. This CDR3 has 13 residues. The CDR3 reads CSVELGLGEKLFF. CDR3 in DNA: TGCAGCGTTGAATTAGGGTTGGGTGAAAAACTGTTTTTT.

This clonotype was seen a few times. This chain uses TRBV20-1 with TRBJ2-5; 9 positions match TRBD2. The better agreement between TRBJ2-1 and the DNA end casts doubt on the J call. The V gene's germline CDR1 is DFQATT and CDR2 SNEGSKA (reference sequence). This CDR3 is 15 amino acids long. DNA for the CDR3: TGCAGTGCTGGGACTAGCTTCCTCTCAGCCGGTGAGCAGTTCTTC. Protein product: CSAGTSFLSAGEQFF.

This chain joins TRBV5-1 and TRBJ1-2; D not resolved. This CDR3 is built from 15 residues. Germline assignment: CDR1 SGHRS and CDR2 YFSETQ. The V and J ends lost 0 bases and 5 bases respectively, with 14 bases between them. CDR3 in DNA: TGCGCCAGCAGCTTGGCCGATGTGAACCCTTATGGCTACACCTTC. Translating it yields CASSLADVNPYGYTF. Filled out from reference TRBV5-1 and TRBJ1-2, the complete variable domain reads KAGVTQTPRYLIKTRGQQVTLSCSPISGHRSVSWYQQTPGQGLQFLFEYFSETQRNKGNFPGRFSGRQFSNSRSEMNVSTLELGDSALYLCASSLADVNPYGYTFGSGTRLTVV.

V is TRBV20-1 and J is TRBJ1-2; perhaps TRBD1 as D (6 bases). Germline CDR1 and CDR2: DFQATT and SNEGSKA (reference sequence). The CDR3 has 12 residues. Deletions cut 2 bases from V and 7 bases from J, with 11 bases between. The CDR3 region is CSARLGGGGYTF. Here the CDR3 DNA reads TGCAGTGCTAGACTGGGGGGCGGTGGCTACACCTTC.

The chain has TRBV20-1 and TRBJ2-5, with D possibly being TRBD2 (7 bases). The CDR3 length is 14 residues. CDR1 and CDR2 from the germline V gene are DFQATT and SNEGSKA (reference sequence). V lost 4 bases and J lost 4, with 16 bases in between. The chain's CDR3 is CSANLGGGIETQYF. The CDR3 DNA follows: TGCAGTGCTAATCTTGGCGGGGGCATAGAGACCCAGTACTTC.

The chain carries TRBV5-1 and TRBJ2-1; 8 bases are shared with TRBD1. J gave up 9 bases and V 5 bases, and 13 bases lay outside the gene matches. Germline CDR1 and CDR2: SGHRS and YFSETQ. This CDR3 has 15 amino acids. The CDR3 loop reads CASRPYQSGGSEQFF. In DNA form, the CDR3 reads TGCGCCAGCAGGCCTTATCAATCAGGGGGCAGTGAGCAGTTCTTC.

There are many counts of this clonotype. Mismatch with germline at one junction end may stem from a read error. The rearrangement uses TRBV3-1 and TRBJ2-5; TRBD1 might be the D (5 bases). Germline V gene sequence: CDR1 LGHDT, CDR2 YNNKEL (reference sequence). This CDR3 has 13 residues. CDR3 protein: CASSQGAEETQYF. In DNA, the CDR3 is TGTGCCAGTAGCCAAGGGGCAGAAGAGACCCAGTACTTC.

This clonotype was seen more than once but under ten times. The V gene is TRBV5-1, the J gene TRBJ1-4, with a weak D call TRBD1 (6 bases). With 2 bases removed from V and 7 bases from J, the gap between germline ends came to 18 bases. CDR1 is SGHRS and CDR2 is YFSETQ in the germline V gene. This CDR3 spans 16 amino acids. The DNA for the CDR3 is TGCGCCAGCAGCTTACAGGGAACACTGGGCGGTGAAAAACTGTTTTTT. Translating gives CASSLQGTLGGEKLFF. Full variable domain (rest looked up from reference TRBV5-1 and TRBJ1-4): KAGVTQTPRYLIKTRGQQVTLSCSPISGHRSVSWYQQTPGQGLQFLFEYFSETQRNKGNFPGRFSGRQFSNSRSEMNVSTLELGDSALYLCASSLQGTLGGEKLFFGSGTQLSVL.

This clonotype was observed a handful of times. The J gene is TRBJ2-1, the V gene TRBV6-6; TRBD2 is a possible D gene (6 bases). Germline assignment: CDR1 MNHNY and CDR2 SVGAGI (reference sequence). V gave up 7 bases and J gave up 0 bases, with 13 bases separating them. CDR3 length: 15 residues. For the CDR3, the DNA is TGTGCCAGCAAATTTCAGGGACTCTCCTACAATGAGCAGTTCTTC. Translating gives CASKFQGLSYNEQFF.

This clonotype was seen only a few times. At one end, the junction sequence differs from germline, possibly due to a read error. The J gene is TRBJ2-7, the V gene TRBV5-1; D perhaps matches TRBD1 (6 bases). This CDR3 contains 13 residues. From germline, CDR1 is SGHRS and CDR2 YFSETQ. CDR3 nucleotide sequence: TGCGCCAGCAGCTCTACTACAGGGAACGAGCAGTACTTT. This codes for CASSSTTGNEQYF.

This clonotype was counted only a few times. The V gene is TRBV10-3, the J gene TRBJ2-3, with 11 bases lining up with TRBD2. Germline lookup yields CDR1 ENHRY and CDR2 SYGVKD. V lost 4 bases and J lost 2; bases outside the gene matches: 5. This CDR3 comprises 16 residues. The CDR3 protein is CAISGGSGGATDTQYF. The CDR3 DNA reads as TGTGCCATCAGTGGGGGTAGCGGGGGGGCCACAGATACGCAGTATTTT.

J is TRBJ2-3 and V is TRBV12-3 or TRBV12-4; TRBD2 aligns across 12 bases. There are 18 residues in the CDR3. Trimming at V came to 3 bases and at J to 2 bases, leaving 9 bases not matched to a gene. The CDR3 region has the DNA TGTGCCAGCAGTTTTCCCCTACTAGCGGGGGGTTACACAGATACGCAGTATTTT. This sequence encodes CASSFPLLAGGYTDTQYF.

The CDR3 bases are TGTGCCAGCAGCGCTTCACAGGGGCGGGAGTCCTACGAGCAGTACTTC. This translates into CASSASQGRESYEQYF. The chain carries TRBV9 and TRBJ2-5, with D perhaps being TRBD1 or TRBD2 (7 bases each). The end of the DNA is better explained by TRBJ2-7, so the J call may be wrong. CDR1 and CDR2 from the germline V gene are SGDLS and YYNGEE. The CDR3 is made up of 16 amino acids.

The V call is TRBV6-5, the J call TRBJ1-1; D is unclear. Germline V gene data show CDR1 as MNHEY and CDR2 as SVGAGI. CDR3 length: 14 amino acids. V shed 6 bases and J shed 5 bases, with 16 bases lying between them. The CDR3 region has the DNA TGTGCCAGCAGCGAGGACCAGGTGAGGACTGAAGCTTTCTTT. Its translation: CASSEDQVRTEAFF.

This clonotype was found a few times. Relative to the germline gene, one junction end is altered; a read error may explain this. The chain joins TRBV7-2 to TRBJ1-1; unclear D gene. Per the germline V gene, CDR1 is SGHTA and CDR2 is FQGNSA. The CDR3 is 17 residues long. The CDR3, as DNA: TGCGCCAGCAGCTTAATAGGAGGGAACAGTCGGTCGGCTGAAGCTTTCTTT. Protein product: CASSLIGGNSRSAEAFF.

V and J are TRBV11-1 and TRBJ2-6; D is uncertain. CDR1 is SGHAT and CDR2 is FQDESV in the germline V gene (reference sequence). The CDR3 runs 16 residues. Trimming took 0 bases from V and 0 from J, leaving 6 bases between them. CDR3 DNA sequence: TGTGCCAGCAGCTTAGCGCTGATCTCTGGGGCCAACGTCCTGACTTTC. Its protein product is CASSLALISGANVLTF. Complete variable domain (other parts from reference TRBV11-1 and TRBJ2-6): EAEVAQSPRYKITEKSQAVAFWCDPISGHATLYWYRQILGQGPELLVQFQDESVVDDSQLPKDRFSAERLKGVDSTLKIQPAELGDSAMYLCASSLALISGANVLTFGAGSRLTVL.

The V gene is TRBV28, the J gene TRBJ2-3; 9 bases are shared with TRBD2. The CDR3 has 15 amino acids. From germline, CDR1 is MDHEN and CDR2 SYDVKM. After removal of 6 bases from V and 3 bases from J, the junction contained 7 bases not matched to a gene. The CDR3 region is CASSLAGLGTDTQYF. CDR3 sequence (DNA): TGTGCCAGCAGCCTAGCGGGGTTGGGGACAGATACGCAGTATTTT.